These 4 T cell receptor beta chains came from one sample sequenced in a study of T-cell memory formation after mild COVID-19. TCRdb reanalysed the 5' RACE reads using MiXCR and keeps one entry per CDR3 protein. Of some 130,000 distinct CDR3 sequences in the sample, around a sixth are singletons; the top ten hold around 13%. Sequencing was carried out using PBMCs or a T cell subset sorted from them (not recorded which). The receptors were gathered from an adult woman who had mild COVID-19 (a few samples of this study predate the infection). Cell type and time point are not known.

The gene calls are TRBV5-5 and TRBJ2-1, with D perhaps matching TRBD1 (5 bases). Germline V lookup: CDR1 SGHKS, CDR2 YYEKEE (reference sequence). The V and J ends lost 4 bases and 10 bases respectively, with 12 bases between them. The CDR3 is 12 residues long. The CDR3 reads CASSPNRGEQFF. The CDR3 DNA reads as TGTGCCAGCAGCCCGAATAGGGGCGAGCAGTTCTTC. Full variable domain (rest looked up from reference TRBV5-5 and TRBJ2-1): DAGVTQSPTHLIKTRGQQVTLRCSPISGHKSVSWYQQVLGQGPQFIFQYYEKEERGRGNFPDRFSARQFPNYSSELNVNALLLGDSALYLCASSPNRGEQFFGPGTRLTVL.

This clonotype was seen more than once but under ten times. J is TRBJ2-7 and V is TRBV3-1, with 7 bases fitting TRBD1. The J segment lost 1 base and the V segment lost 1 base, leaving 4 bases of the junction unmatched. Germline V gives CDR1 LGHDT, CDR2 YNNKEL (reference sequence). The CDR3 length is 15 residues. In DNA form, the CDR3 reads TGTGCCAGCAGCCAAGCGCCGGGACAGTCCTACGAGCAGTACTTC. It codes for CASSQAPGQSYEQYF.

This clonotype was counted a few times. This chain connects TRBV24-1 to TRBJ2-3, with 7 positions matching TRBD2. Losses at the gene ends were 6 bases for V and 1 base for J; bases not matched to a gene: 6. Germline V CDR1 and CDR2: KGHDR, SFDVKD. The length of the CDR3 is 15 residues. The CDR3 coding sequence is TGTGCCACCAGTCTAAGCCTAGCGGGCACAGATACGCAGTATTTT. Translated, it gives CATSLSLAGTDTQYF.

There are a few counts of this clonotype. The V gene is TRBV5-1, the J gene TRBJ2-2; no definite D call. CDR1 SGHRS and CDR2 YFSETQ come from the germline V gene. The CDR3 covers 13 residues. Trimming pared 3 bases from V and 4 bases from J, leaving 7 bases between. This CDR3 reads CASSWRATGELFF. The DNA for the CDR3 is TGCGCCAGCAGCTGGAGAGCCACCGGGGAGCTGTTTTTT.